This entry is about one TCR beta chain. What it recognizes is unknown. Some clones are missing from TCRdb's copy, which holds only in-frame ones; the method was immunoSEQ multiplex PCR. The sample shows 150,000 to 200,000 clones, roughly 94% of them seen only once. This specimen comes from a study of T cell responses to AZD1222 COVID-19 vaccine. As for the study in general: Some second doses came at about 4 weeks and others at about 12 weeks; these were pooled.

The length of the CDR3 is 17 residues. The V gene end was trimmed by 3 bases and the J gene end by 9 bases; junction bases not matched to a gene: 14. Germline assignment: CDR1 SGHAT and CDR2 FQNNGV. Study-wide results and limits: The study found Spike-specific TCR breadth and depth rose after two AZD1222 doses. Donors were largely white British and mainly female; clonal diversity was possibly underestimated. It was only after the peak T cell response that any repertoires were sampled.

The sample here was peripheral blood, taken on day 0 of AZD1222 vaccination. This chain connects TRBV11-2 to TRBJ1-6, with 7 bases lining up with TRBD1. The TCR comes from an adult in good health. This chain's CDR3 is CASSLRGVDRLTSPLHF. The DNA for the CDR3 is TGTGCCAGCAGCTTGAGAGGGGTGGACAGGTTGACTTCACCCCTCCACTTT.